Each of the 20 T cell receptor beta chains below was sequenced from the same sample in a study of read filtering for tumor transcriptome and immune sequencing. From approximately 430 ng of RNA, a library with molecular barcoded alpha/delta and beta/gamma adaptors was made. MiXCR was run by TCRdb on the reads, yielding one entry per CDR3 protein. The top ten hold 9.5% to 11% of the sample, which has roughly 130,000 distinct CDR3 sequences, 10% to 15% seen once. Sequenced: a population of CD138-negative cells sorted from bone marrow. These receptors were taken from a donor aged 40 or older with multiple myeloma.

This clonotype was found many times. V is TRBV29-1 and J is TRBJ2-1; 8 nucleotides match TRBD2. Per the germline V gene, CDR1 is SQVTM and CDR2 is ANQGSEA. Trimming at V came to 5 bases and at J to 2 bases, leaving 8 bases not matched to a gene. The CDR3 is 15 amino acids. The CDR3 DNA reads as TGCAGCGTTCTTCAGCGGGAGTTAACCTACAATGAGCAGTTCTTC. Encoded protein: CSVLQRELTYNEQFF.

This clonotype was counted at least ten times. The chain is built from TRBV5-1 and TRBJ2-3, with 9 bases lining up with TRBD2. V lost 0 bases, J lost 2 bases, and 4 bases stayed unmatched. This CDR3 is built from 16 residues. The germline V gene has CDR1 SGHRS and CDR2 YFSETQ. DNA for the CDR3: TGCGCCAGCAGCTTGGCTCTAGCGGGGACCACAGATACGCAGTATTTT. Its protein product is CASSLALAGTTDTQYF. Full variable domain (remainder filled in from reference TRBV5-1 and TRBJ2-3): KAGVTQTPRYLIKTRGQQVTLSCSPISGHRSVSWYQQTPGQGLQFLFEYFSETQRNKGNFPGRFSGRQFSNSRSEMNVSTLELGDSALYLCASSLALAGTTDTQYFGPGTRLTVL.

This clonotype has a handful of counts. The gene calls are TRBV27 and TRBJ2-7, with 11 bases aligning to TRBD2. Germline trimming cut 6 bases from V and 1 base from J; bases unmatched to any gene: 8. CDR1 is MNHEY and CDR2 is SMNVEV in the germline V gene (reference sequence). The CDR3 is 16 amino acids. Here the CDR3 DNA reads TGTGCCAGCAGATTGATAGGGACTAGCGGATCCTACGAGCAGTACTTC. It translates to CASRLIGTSGSYEQYF.

This clonotype was seen ten or more times. V gene TRBV5-1 combines with J gene TRBJ2-1; 8 bases agree with TRBD2. V shed 0 bases and J 2 bases; nucleotides not matched to a gene: 1. CDR3 length equals 15 residues. From germline, CDR1 is SGHRS and CDR2 YFSETQ. CDR3 DNA: TGCGCCAGCAGCTTGGGGCGGGGGGCCTACAATGAGCAGTTCTTC. Protein sequence: CASSLGRGAYNEQFF.

This clonotype was observed many times. V and J are TRBV20-1 and TRBJ2-1; 7 nucleotides line up with TRBD2. V dropped 6 bases and J dropped 5; count of bases not matched to a gene: 13. In germline, CDR1 is DFQATT, CDR2 SNEGSKA (reference sequence). The CDR3 is 15 amino acids. CDR3 DNA: TGCAGTGCCCCCCGAGGGAGCGGGGCCAACAATGAGCAGTTCTTC. Amino acids: CSAPRGSGANNEQFF.

This clonotype appeared a few times. This chain uses TRBV7-2 with TRBJ2-5; TRBD1 or TRBD2 may be the D gene (5 bases each). CDR3 length equals 15 residues. Trimming took 5 bases from V and 3 from J, leaving 16 bases between them. CDR1 SGHTA and CDR2 FQGNSA come from the germline V gene. The CDR3 spells CASSQGTIREETQYF. In DNA form, the CDR3 reads TGTGCCAGCAGCCAAGGGACCATCAGGGAAGAGACCCAGTACTTC.

A remark on this clonotype: A read error may be the cause here, since a much bigger clone is one base away. The chain combines TRBV10-3 with TRBJ2-2; TRBD1 matches at 8 bases. The CDR3 length is 13 residues. Trimming cost V 8 bases and J 1 base; bases outside gene matches: 0. The germline gives CDR1 ENHRY, CDR2 SYGVKD. The CDR3 bases are TGTGCCATCGGGACAGGGAACACCGGGGAGCTGTTTTTT. This codes for CAIGTGNTGELFF.

This clonotype was detected ten times or more. This chain uses TRBV7-9 with TRBJ2-1; TRBD2 aligns across 11 bases. Germline V gene data show CDR1 as SEHNR and CDR2 as FQNEAQ (reference sequence). V lost 3 bases to trimming and J lost 6 bases; unmatched junction nucleotides: 4. This CDR3 region has 15 residues. The CDR3 is CASSLGLAEGNEQFF. DNA of the CDR3: TGTGCCAGCAGCTTGGGACTAGCGGAGGGCAATGAGCAGTTCTTC.

This clonotype was counted ten times or more. This chain joins TRBV5-1 and TRBJ2-7; either TRBD1 or TRBD2 may fit D (6 bases each). Germline V CDR1 and CDR2: SGHRS, YFSETQ. The CDR3 consists of 14 residues. V lost 4 bases and J 3 bases, leaving 14 bases between the germline ends. The DNA for the CDR3 is TGCGCCAGCAGCCAACAGGGACTCTTCTACGAGCAGTACTTC. Its protein product is CASSQQGLFYEQYF.

This clonotype came up many times. The genes are TRBV5-1 and TRBJ2-2; tentative D call: TRBD2 (6 bases). Deletions cut 4 bases from V and 1 base from J, with 8 bases between. The CDR3 is made up of 14 amino acids. CDR1 SGHRS and CDR2 YFSETQ come from the germline V gene. CDR3 in DNA: TGCGCCAGCAGCCGGGACTGGAACACCGGGGAGCTGTTTTTT. The encoded protein is CASSRDWNTGELFF.

This clonotype was seen many times. The gene calls are TRBV12-3 or TRBV12-4 and TRBJ2-1; no clear D. The CDR3 has 11 residues. Trimming left V 3 bases short and J 6 bases short, with 3 bases between. CDR3 coding DNA: TGTGCCAGCAGTTTCTTCAATGAGCAGTTCTTC. Protein: CASSFFNEQFF.

In this sample, this clonotype turned up many times. The rearrangement uses TRBV5-1 and TRBJ2-2, with D tentatively TRBD1 (6 bases). The CDR3 length is 15 residues. The germline CDR1 and CDR2 sequences are SGHRS and YFSETQ. The germline V and J ends were trimmed by 4 bases and 0 bases, with 10 bases remaining between them. CDR3 in DNA: TGCGCCAGCAGCCTCGGGACAACGAACACCGGGGAGCTGTTTTTT. It codes for CASSLGTTNTGELFF.

This clonotype was counted ten times or more. Here the CDR3 reads CASSPLAGVAIPNEQFF. In DNA, the CDR3 is TGCGCCAGCAGCCCCCTAGCGGGAGTGGCGATTCCGAATGAGCAGTTCTTC. The gene calls are TRBV5-1 and TRBJ2-1, with 10 bases identical to TRBD2. Germline V CDR1 and CDR2: SGHRS, YFSETQ. The CDR3 is 17 amino acids. V shed 4 bases, J shed 7 bases, and the junction held 14 bases outside the gene matches.

This clonotype was observed many times. The rearrangement uses TRBV20-1 and TRBJ2-5; D remains ambiguous. CDR1 and CDR2 (germline): DFQATT, SNEGSKA (reference sequence). This CDR3 contains 14 residues. Trimming stripped 3 bases from V and 2 bases from J, with 13 bases between. The CDR3, as DNA: TGCAGTGCTAGGGCTCGAGGTCCACAAGAGACCCAGTACTTC. Amino acids: CSARARGPQETQYF.

The table lists this clonotype with many counts. This rearrangement joins TRBV5-1 to TRBJ2-3; D unclear. V was pared by 4 bases and J by 5 bases, with 11 bases between. The germline V gene encodes CDR1 SGHRS and CDR2 YFSETQ. CDR3 length: 13 residues. CDR3 amino acids: CASSPLGEDTQYF. CDR3 nucleotide sequence: TGCGCCAGCAGCCCCTTAGGAGAAGATACGCAGTATTTT.

This clonotype has at least ten counts. The chain recombines TRBV5-1 with TRBJ2-5; a weak D match, TRBD1 (5 bases). CDR3 size: 14 residues. V shed 4 bases and J shed 5 bases, with 15 bases lying between them. Germline assignment: CDR1 SGHRS and CDR2 YFSETQ. DNA for the CDR3: TGCGCCAGCAGCAGTCAGGGCGCGAGGGAGACCCAGTACTTC. Amino acids: CASSSQGARETQYF.

This clonotype was picked up many times. The chain is built from TRBV30 and TRBJ1-1; D is perhaps TRBD1 (6 bases). Per germline, CDR1 GTSNPN and CDR2 SVGIG (reference sequence). The CDR3 consists of 14 residues. Trimming cost V 2 bases and J 1 base, with 11 bases left between them. The CDR3 bases are TGTGCCTGGAGTTTCGGCAGGGGGAACACTGAAGCTTTCTTT. Translated: CAWSFGRGNTEAFF.

This clonotype occurred many times. This sequence joins TRBV27 and TRBJ2-3, with 8 positions matching TRBD2. From germline, CDR1 is MNHEY and CDR2 SMNVEV (reference sequence). This CDR3 is built from 16 residues. V was pared by 3 bases and J by 5 bases, with 10 bases of the junction left unmatched. CDR3 sequence (DNA): TGTGCCAGCAGTTTTAACGGGGGGGCCTTAGGAGATACGCAGTATTTT. Its translation: CASSFNGGALGDTQYF.

About this clonotype itself: This may be a read error: a much more frequent sequence differs by one nucleotide. V is TRBV7-9 and J is TRBJ2-3, with 9 bases fitting TRBD1. From germline, CDR1 is SEHNR and CDR2 FQNEAQ (reference sequence). V gave up 4 bases and J gave up 1 base; unmatched junction bases: 3. This CDR3 comprises 15 residues. The CDR3 coding sequence is TGTGCCAGCAGCTCCTGGACAGGGGGCACAGATACGCAGTATTTT. As protein: CASSSWTGGTDTQYF.

This clonotype was seen only a few times. The CDR3 DNA reads TGTGCCAGCAGCCACCTACCCCCTGCTAGCGGGAGGGATGAGCAGTTCTTC. It translates to CASSHLPPASGRDEQFF. The chain is built from TRBV3-1 and TRBJ2-1; 12 positions agree with TRBD2. Germline CDR1 is LGHDT and CDR2 is YNNKEL (reference sequence). This CDR3 contains 17 residues. J was trimmed by 8 bases and V by 3 bases; bases with no gene match: 11.